This T cell receptor (beta chain) came from a study of T cells in pancreatic ductal adenocarcinoma. In germline, CDR1 is MDHEN, CDR2 SYDVKM. Trimming removed 8 bases from V and 6 bases from J; junction bases left unmatched: 8. This CDR3 has 14 residues. Study results and limitations: Results skew toward the minority of patients with early-stage disease. Compared with tumor, blood showed more total productive templates and roughly 8.1-fold more clonotypes. No significant tumor-blood clonality difference; means were about 0.1 and 0.065.

The assay was immunoSEQ multiplex PCR, and TCRdb's table has in-frame clones only and misses some. The repertoire holds around 94,000 clones, with about 95% as singletons. Comment on this clone: The antigen is unknown.

The selected patients with pancreatic ductal adenocarcinoma had surgery but no neoadjuvant therapy. The receptor's source is a human donor with pancreatic ductal adenocarcinoma. Sequenced material: PBMCs. The rearrangement joins TRBV28 to TRBJ1-5, with 9 bases aligning to TRBD1. The CDR3 DNA reads TGTGCCAGCGGGAAACAGGGGGCTAGTCAGCCCCAGCATTTT. It specifies CASGKQGASQPQHF.